One sample yielded the 28 T cell receptor beta chains listed below, sequenced in a study of metastatic and nonmetastatic thyroid tumors. All patients were untreated before thyroid surgery. TCRdb redid the clone calls on the PCR reads using MiXCR. The repertoire holds tens of thousands of clones, with about 29% as singletons. Material for sequencing was blood. The receptor source for this set is a male donor with papillary thyroid cancer or a benign thyroid nodule (not recorded which). Some clones in this sample may be carry-over from other donors' samples.

By frequency in the sample, this clone is medium-sized (0.01 to 0.1%). The rearrangement joins TRBV6-4 to TRBJ2-1; 11 nucleotides line up with TRBD2. The V segment lost 4 bases and the J segment 4 bases; nucleotides outside the gene matches: 6. Germline values: CDR1 MRHNA, CDR2 SNTAGT. This CDR3 has 16 amino acids. CDR3 in amino acids: CASSVSGTSGYNEQFF. DNA for the CDR3: TGTGCCAGCAGTGTCTCTGGGACTAGCGGATACAATGAGCAGTTCTTC.

The chain combines TRBV12-3 or TRBV12-4 with TRBJ2-7, with D possibly being TRBD2 (5 bases). The ends were cut back, 1 base at V and 0 bases at J, with 10 bases in the middle. This CDR3 region has 15 residues. Here the CDR3 DNA reads TGTGCCAGCAGTTTAGTGGGAGACCTCTCCTACGAGCAGTACTTC. This encodes CASSLVGDLSYEQYF.

As for this clone: One junction end does not reproduce the germline sequence, and a read error may be involved. The rearrangement links TRBV29-1 to TRBJ2-1; TRBD1 matches at 7 bases. Germline V lookup: CDR1 SQVTM, CDR2 ANQGSEA. The CDR3 loop spans 12 amino acids. The CDR3: CSVRQGGNEKLF. CDR3 bases: TGCAGCGTCAGACAGGGTGGCAATGAGAAGTTATTC.

This chain links TRBV20-1 with TRBJ2-7; D not resolved. CDR1 DFQATT and CDR2 SNEGSKA come from the germline V gene (reference sequence). The CDR3 runs to 13 residues. Trimming took 0 bases from V and 1 from J, leaving 7 bases between them. The CDR3 sequence is CSARDGFSYEQYF. Written as DNA, the CDR3 is TGCAGTGCTAGAGATGGGTTTTCCTACGAGCAGTACTTC.

By share, this clone counts as medium-sized. The chain joins TRBV13 to TRBJ2-7, with D tentatively TRBD2 (6 bases). This CDR3 has 14 residues. Germline V gene lookup returns CDR1 PRHDT and CDR2 FYEKMQ (reference sequence). V was pared by 8 bases and J by 3 bases, with 17 bases between. CDR3 in amino acids: CASRSRGTHYEQYF. The CDR3 DNA reads as TGTGCCAGCCGCTCCCGGGGGACTCACTACGAGCAGTACTTC.

In its sample, this clone is medium-sized (0.01 to 0.1%). The chain joins TRBV24-1 to TRBJ1-6; 8 bases match TRBD1. CDR3 length: 13 residues. Germline V lookup: CDR1 KGHDR, CDR2 SFDVKD. Losses at the gene ends were 11 bases for V and 7 bases for J; bases not matched to a gene: 6. CDR3 amino acids: CAIAGGENSPLHF. The CDR3, as DNA: TGTGCCATCGCAGGGGGCGAGAATTCACCCCTCCACTTT.

The V gene is TRBV5-4, the J gene TRBJ2-3; no definite D call. Trimming removed 1 base from V and 4 bases from J, with 4 bases in between. This CDR3 is built from 12 residues. Germline V CDR1 and CDR2: SGHNT, YYREEE (reference sequence). CDR3 amino acids: CASSLSSDTQYF. The CDR3 DNA follows: TGTGCCAGCAGCTTGTCTTCAGATACGCAGTATTTT.

V and J are TRBV5-1 and TRBJ2-1; D possibly corresponds to TRBD2 (6 bases). This CDR3 is 15 amino acids long. The germline V gene encodes CDR1 SGHRS and CDR2 YFSETQ. Trimming pared 2 bases from V and 0 bases from J, leaving 9 bases between. The CDR3 spells CASSFSGNSYNEQFF. DNA of the CDR3: TGCGCCAGCAGCTTTAGCGGCAACTCCTACAATGAGCAGTTCTTC.

The table lists this clone with many counts. The chain links TRBV2 to TRBJ2-3; maybe TRBD2 (7 bases). Deletions cut 8 bases from V and 2 bases from J, with 17 bases between. Germline V lookup: CDR1 SNHLY, CDR2 FYNNEI. This CDR3 contains 15 residues. CDR3 sequence reads: CASDVGEGVTDTQYF. In nucleotides, the CDR3 is TGTGCCAGCGACGTGGGGGAGGGGGTCACAGATACGCAGTATTTT.

The chain has TRBV18 and TRBJ2-5; 8 nucleotides match TRBD1. With the DNA end fitting TRBJ2-1 better, the J assignment may be wrong. Germline V gene data show CDR1 as KGHSH and CDR2 as LQKENI. The CDR3 runs 18 residues. This chain's CDR3 is CASSPGTTMTGDYNEQFF. DNA for the CDR3: TGTGCCAGCTCACCCGGGACAACCATGACAGGGGACTACAATGAGCAGTTCTTC.

V is TRBV15 and J is TRBJ2-5; TRBD1 agrees at 7 bases. The germline V gene has CDR1 LNHNV and CDR2 YYDKDF (reference sequence). J lost 3 bases, V lost 1 base, and 2 bases had no gene match. CDR3 length equals 14 residues. The DNA of the CDR3 is TGTGCCACCAGCAGAGTGGACAGGAAAGAGACCCAGTACTTC. The encoded protein is CATSRVDRKETQYF.

J is TRBJ2-5 and V is TRBV6-1, with TRBD1 matching 7 bases. The ends lost 7 bases at V and 5 bases at J; junction bases unmatched: 10. Germline V gene data show CDR1 as MNHNS and CDR2 as SASEGT. The CDR3 length is 14 residues. In DNA form, the CDR3 reads TGTGCCAGCACGAACAGGGGAATAGTGGAGACCCAGTACTTC. Translated, it gives CASTNRGIVETQYF.

This sequence joins TRBV7-2 and TRBJ2-6, with D tentatively TRBD1 (6 bases). Germline V CDR1 and CDR2: SGHTA, FQGNSA. V was cut by 5 bases and J by 2 bases, with 10 bases left in between. This CDR3 contains 15 residues. The CDR3 nucleotides are TGTGCCAGCAGCAAACAGGGACCTGGGGCCAACGTCCTGACTTTC. Translation: CASSKQGPGANVLTF.

This clone was seen more than once but under ten times. This rearrangement joins TRBV12-3 or TRBV12-4 to TRBJ1-2; the D is unclear. V gave up 1 base and J gave up 4 bases, with 7 bases separating them. The length of the CDR3 is 13 residues. The CDR3 sequence is CASSLEGSYGYTF. The CDR3 bases are TGTGCCAGCAGTTTAGAAGGTTCCTATGGCTACACCTTC.

The V call is TRBV20-1, the J call TRBJ2-7; TRBD1 matches at 8 bases. This CDR3 is 14 amino acids long. Trimming took 8 bases from V and 3 from J; bases not matched to a gene: 12. CDR1 and CDR2 (germline): DFQATT, SNEGSKA (reference sequence). The CDR3 nucleotides read TGCAGTTCCGGGACAGGATTGAGGCTCTACGAGCAGTACTTC. This sequence encodes CSSGTGLRLYEQYF.

Ten or more counts support this clone. The rearrangement links TRBV28 to TRBJ2-3; a weak D match, TRBD2 (5 bases). The V end was cut by 6 bases, the J end by 2 bases, with 15 bases between. This CDR3 has 15 residues. Germline CDR1 is MDHEN and CDR2 is SYDVKM. This CDR3 reads CASRGELDFTDTQYF. Here the CDR3 DNA reads TGTGCCAGCAGGGGAGAGCTGGACTTCACAGATACGCAGTATTTT.

The chain carries TRBV19 and TRBJ2-7; TRBD1 aligns across 7 bases. Germline V gene lookup returns CDR1 LNHDA and CDR2 SQIVND (reference sequence). The CDR3 is 14 residues long. Trimming at V came to 7 bases and at J to 1 base, leaving 7 bases not matched to a gene. CDR3: CASNHRGPSYEQYF. Here the CDR3 DNA reads TGTGCCAGTAACCACAGGGGTCCTTCCTACGAGCAGTACTTC.

The chain is built from TRBV20-1 and TRBJ2-1; no clear D gene. The CDR3 has 11 residues. Looked up from germline, CDR1 is DFQATT and CDR2 is SNEGSKA (reference sequence). The V end lost 5 bases, the J end lost 5 bases, and 7 bases lay between the germline ends. The CDR3 coding sequence is TGCAGTGCTGACTGGGACAATGAGCAGTTCTTC. It codes for CSADWDNEQFF.

The chain uses TRBV18 and TRBJ1-4; 8 bases line up with TRBD1. Germline lookup yields CDR1 KGHSH and CDR2 LQKENI. CDR3 length: 14 amino acids. V lost 3 bases to trimming and J lost 8 bases; unmatched junction nucleotides: 5. This CDR3 is CASSPDRVTEKLFF. In DNA, the CDR3 is TGTGCCAGCTCACCGGACAGGGTAACCGAAAAACTGTTTTTT.

The table lists this clone with many counts. Other DNA sequences of this sample code for an identical CDR3. The chain combines TRBV12-3 or TRBV12-4 with TRBJ2-3; D is perhaps TRBD1 (5 bases). The CDR3 extends over 15 amino acids. The V end lost 2 bases, the J end lost 2 bases, and 11 bases lay between the germline ends. The CDR3 bases are TGTGCCAGCAGTTTACGCGCAGGGCTCACAGATACGCAGTATTTT. Protein sequence: CASSLRAGLTDTQYF.

The chain couples TRBV7-2 to TRBJ2-5; D is perhaps TRBD2 (7 bases). CDR1 and CDR2 (germline): SGHTA, FQGNSA. V was trimmed by 0 bases and J by 9 bases, leaving 17 bases between them. The CDR3 sequence is 15 residues long. CDR3 residues: CASSLAGGGRRPQYF. In DNA, the CDR3 is TGTGCCAGCAGCTTAGCAGGGGGGGGAAGGAGACCCCAGTACTTC.

This clone came up a few times. The chain links TRBV6-1 to TRBJ2-2; D possibly matches TRBD1 or TRBD2 (5 bases each). The V end lost 6 bases, the J end lost 3 bases, and 14 bases lay between the germline ends. The germline gives CDR1 MNHNS, CDR2 SASEGT. This CDR3 region has 15 residues. CDR3 in DNA: TGTGCCAGCAGGACCGGGACCTCGGACACCGGGGAGCTGTTTTTT. Residues: CASRTGTSDTGELFF.

In this sample, this clone turned up many times. The rearrangement uses TRBV5-6 and TRBJ2-1; D is unclear. Germline V gives CDR1 SGHDT, CDR2 YYEEEE. The CDR3 totals 13 residues. Deletions cut 1 base from V and 0 bases from J, with 2 bases between. The CDR3 nucleotides are TGTGCCAGCAGCTTGATCTCCTACAATGAGCAGTTCTTC. This sequence encodes CASSLISYNEQFF.

This clone was recorded many times. The rearrangement joins TRBV20-1 to TRBJ2-4, with a weak D call TRBD2 (5 bases). Between the trimmed V and J ends, which lost 1 base and 5 bases, there was a span of 15 bases. Germline lookup yields CDR1 DFQATT and CDR2 SNEGSKA (reference sequence). This CDR3 region has 15 residues. The DNA for the CDR3 is TGCAGTGCTAGAGTTCGGGGTTTACGGGAAAACATTCAGTACTTC. Translating it yields CSARVRGLRENIQYF.

Comments on this clone: A much more abundant neighbour one base away suggests this may be a read error. In the same sample, other DNA sequences code for this CDR3. The CDR3 coding sequence is TGCAGTGCTAGAGATCCGGACAGGGGGCTGTTCGAACAGTACTTC. This sequence encodes CSARDPDRGLFEQYF. The chain recombines TRBV20-1 with TRBJ2-7; 11 bases fit TRBD1. With 0 bases clipped from V and 10 bases from J, the junction kept 11 bases outside the gene matches. The CDR3 runs to 15 residues. Per the germline V gene, CDR1 is DFQATT and CDR2 is SNEGSKA (reference sequence).

This clone has at least ten counts. This sample also contains other DNA sequences that code for the same CDR3. The gene calls are TRBV4-2 and TRBJ1-2; 7 bases agree with TRBD1. CDR3 length: 17 amino acids. CDR1 and CDR2 from the germline V gene are LGHNA and YNFKEQ. Unmatched junction bases numbered 16, after V lost 1 base and J lost 8 bases. The CDR3 here is CASSQVDLSKGALGYTF. The DNA of the CDR3 is TGTGCCAGCAGCCAAGTAGATTTGAGTAAGGGGGCGCTCGGCTACACCTTC.

The gene calls are TRBV11-2 and TRBJ1-3; perhaps TRBD1 as D (6 bases). Trimming stripped 1 base from V and 0 bases from J, with 13 bases between. This CDR3 has 17 amino acids. CDR1 is SGHAT and CDR2 is FQNNGV in the germline V gene. The CDR3 spells CASSLGWGPSSGNTIYF. CDR3 DNA sequence: TGTGCCAGCAGCTTAGGTTGGGGGCCTAGCTCTGGAAACACCATATATTTT. Drawing the rest from reference TRBV11-2 and TRBJ1-3, the complete variable domain is EAGVAQSPRYKIIEKRQSVAFWCNPISGHATLYWYQQILGQGPKLLIQFQNNGVVDDSQLPKDRFSAERLKGVDSTLKIQPAKLEDSAVYLCASSLGWGPSSGNTIYFGEGSWLTVV.

This rearrangement joins TRBV28 to TRBJ2-5; TRBD1 is a possible D gene (6 bases). The V end was cut by 5 bases, the J end by 4 bases, with 17 bases between. Per the germline V gene, CDR1 is MDHEN and CDR2 is SYDVKM. The CDR3 covers 15 residues. The CDR3 coding sequence is TGTGCCAGCAGTGCTTACAGGGTACTCGGAGAGACCCAGTACTTC. This translates into CASSAYRVLGETQYF.